Listed below are T cell receptor beta chains from one sample, sequenced in a study of blood T cell repertoires in COVID-19. Only in-frame clones appear in the TCRdb table, and some are missing; sequencing was by immunoSEQ multiplex PCR. The data show more than 200,000 clones, over 75% seen once. The sequenced material came from PBMCs or T cells enriched from blood (not recorded which). These receptors originate from a woman between 40 and 50 years old with acute COVID-19. CDR3s leave out the opening cysteine and the closing phenylalanine or tryptophan. D genes are given only for firm matches.

v_gene	j_gene	d_gene	CDR3aa
TRBV6-1	TRBJ2-4	.	ASSGPRVLGGAKNIQY
TRBV10-1	TRBJ2-7	TRBD1	ASSGTGYEQY
TRBV2	TRBJ2-7	.	ASRGGDRRSYEQY
TRBV5-6	TRBJ1-2	TRBD1	ASSFSYRDRAYYGYT
TRBV18	TRBJ2-5	TRBD2	ASSPLTTSGRRGEKTQY
TRBV27	TRBJ2-5	TRBD1	ASTTLRGQGEQETQY
TRBV7-9	TRBJ1-1	.	ASSLAGGPNTEAF
TRBV29-1	TRBJ1-2	TRBD1	SVETGAVGYT
TRBV19	TRBJ1-1	.	ASSTPGQNTEAF
TRBV5-1	TRBJ1-3	.	ASSLGSSGNTIY
TRBV6-6	TRBJ1-1	.	ASSYSDRPNTEAF
TRBV5-4	TRBJ2-5	TRBD2	ASSLGTSGVQETQY
TRBV5-5	TRBJ1-5	.	ASSLGDQPQH
TRBV2	TRBJ2-7	TRBD1	ASSPGTGQYEQY
TRBV19	TRBJ2-2	TRBD1	ASRPRRQGNTGELF
TRBV27	TRBJ1-5	.	ASSLSGGSNQPQH
TRBV18	TRBJ2-7	TRBD1	ASSSTPDRDAY
TRBV6-5	TRBJ1-3	.	ASGGNGGFGNTIY
TRBV19	TRBJ1-3	.	ASRGVQHLSGNTIY
TRBV7-3	TRBJ2-1	.	ASSSLGGGPYSYNEQF
TRBV12-3/TRBV12-4	TRBJ1-6	TRBD1	ASRTGGGSPLH
TRBV27	TRBJ2-4	.	ASSLRGSKNIQY
TRBV2	TRBJ1-2	.	ASSGYRDDGYT
TRBV6-5	TRBJ1-1	.	ASRSRLDTEAF
TRBV29-1	TRBJ1-1	TRBD1	SGDRDTEAF
TRBV7-2	TRBJ1-2	.	ASSTDGGFGYGYT
TRBV24-1	TRBJ1-2	TRBD1	ATSDSGQGPAYGYT
TRBV18	TRBJ2-5	.	ASSPMGGGETQY
TRBV19	TRBJ2-2	.	ASSRDSNTGELF
TRBV6-5	TRBJ1-5	.	ASSHRGSRNQPQH
TRBV6-2/TRBV6-3	TRBJ2-2	.	ASSTTRGTTSGELF
TRBV19	TRBJ1-4	.	ASSITRASNEKLF
TRBV30	TRBJ1-6	.	AWTQRGGDSPLH
TRBV19	TRBJ1-5	TRBD1	ASSPRQGESPQH
TRBV7-2	TRBJ1-1	TRBD1	ASSPEGAADTEAF
TRBV5-1	TRBJ1-1	.	ASRGPELSTEAF
TRBV5-6	TRBJ2-3	.	ASSLTGDRSTDTQY
TRBV19	TRBJ1-6	TRBD1	ASRWGTEANSPLH
TRBV11-2	TRBJ1-1	TRBD1	ASSYDRVNTEAF
TRBV7-2	TRBJ1-2	TRBD1	ASSLDRVEGYT
TRBV12-3/TRBV12-4	TRBJ2-5	.	ASSLQETQY
TRBV30	TRBJ1-1	.	AWSVGKNTEAF
TRBV19	TRBJ1-5	.	ASTGVSNQPQH
TRBV2	TRBJ1-1	.	ASSRRGTGTEAF
TRBV19	TRBJ1-2	.	ASSVQGANYGYT
TRBV4-3	TRBJ1-1	.	ASSQDTGPSRAF
TRBV7-9	TRBJ1-6	TRBD1	ASSPTGTVYSPLH
TRBV4-1	TRBJ1-1	.	ASSYDSLNTEAF
TRBV10-2	TRBJ2-7	TRBD2	ASSDPSGGAWEQY
TRBV12-3/TRBV12-4	TRBJ2-7	.	ASTADSFYEQY
TRBV29-1	TRBJ2-7	TRBD1	SVDRGTDEQY
TRBV20-1	TRBJ1-1	TRBD1	SASTGANTEAF
TRBV24-1	TRBJ2-1	.	ATSAFAGKYEQF
TRBV12-3/TRBV12-4	TRBJ2-5	TRBD1	ASSPGGAETQY
TRBV2	TRBJ1-5	.	ASSSQTGGWQPQH
TRBV5-1	TRBJ2-1	TRBD1	ASSVQGALESYNEQF
TRBV28	TRBJ1-4	TRBD1	ASSFPRTGDPRGFNEKLF
TRBV6-1	TRBJ2-1	.	ASSERDRSYNEQF